The 5 T cell receptor beta chains below all came from one sample that was sequenced in a study of identical twins. TCRdb ran MiXCR on the 5' RACE reads and lists one entry per CDR3 protein. The sample consists of under 300,000 distinct CDR3 sequences, 6.5% to 8% of them appearing once. The same data also went into a second study, on T cells expressing NK-cell markers.

Sample: CD8+ T cells sorted from blood. Receptor source: a woman between 18 and 29 years old in good health.

The CDR3 DNA reads as TGTGCCAGCAGCTCGCAGGGGGGACAGGGGAATCAGCCCCAGCATTTT. This translates into CASSSQGGQGNQPQHF. This chain uses TRBV7-2 with TRBJ1-5, with 10 positions matching TRBD1. Germline loops: CDR1 SGHTA, CDR2 FQGNSA. The CDR3 is 16 amino acids. Trimming at V came to 4 bases and at J to 4 bases, leaving 7 bases not matched to a gene.

A few counts support this clonotype. This chain uses TRBV3-1 with TRBJ2-1; 12 bases are shared with TRBD2. V lost 4 bases to trimming and J lost 4 bases; unmatched junction nucleotides: 14. CDR1 is LGHDT and CDR2 is YNNKEL in the germline V gene (reference sequence). This CDR3 has 19 amino acids. CDR3 sequence: CASSPRGLAGGPGYNEQFF. CDR3 in DNA: TGTGCCAGCAGCCCCAGGGGGCTAGCGGGGGGGCCGGGGTACAATGAGCAGTTCTTC.

The J gene is TRBJ2-2, the V gene TRBV3-1; 10 bases are a match to TRBD1. Trimming at V came to 2 bases and at J to 7 bases, leaving 4 bases not matched to a gene. The length of the CDR3 is 15 residues. CDR1 is LGHDT, CDR2 YNNKEL, per germline (reference sequence). CDR3 bases: TGTGCCAGCAGCCAAAGACAGGGGGCCGGCGGGGAGCTGTTTTTT. This encodes CASSQRQGAGGELFF.

This clonotype turned up a few times. This chain joins TRBV3-1 and TRBJ2-3, with a tentative D call TRBD1 (5 bases). Trimming shortened V by 4 bases and J by 4 bases, and 15 bases separated the two germline ends. Germline V gene lookup returns CDR1 LGHDT and CDR2 YNNKEL (reference sequence). The length of the CDR3 is 15 residues. The CDR3 loop reads CASSPPLIGADTQYF. The CDR3 nucleotides are TGTGCCAGCAGCCCCCCGTTAATAGGGGCAGATACGCAGTATTTT.

In this sample, this clonotype turned up a few times. The CDR3 DNA reads TGTGCCAGTAGTATAGCGGGAGGGGAAGAGACCCAGTACTTC. Its translation is CASSIAGGEETQYF. The chain couples TRBV19 to TRBJ2-5, with 8 bases lining up with TRBD2. The CDR3 has 14 amino acids. The V and J ends lost 1 base and 3 bases, in that order; junction bases with no gene match: 1. The germline V gene encodes CDR1 LNHDA and CDR2 SQIVND (reference sequence).